In its sample, the clone carrying this T cell receptor beta chain ranks as medium-sized. The sample is drawn from a study of naive and memory T cell subsets. The CDR3 length is 15 residues. Germline assignment: CDR1 SGHAT and CDR2 FQNNGV. V shed 1 base, J shed 4 bases, and the junction held 1 base outside the gene matches. The beta constant-region primer was an equimolar mix of two oligonucleotides covering TRBC1 and TRBC2. An oligonucleotide with the SP2 primer and a 12-nucleotide UMI was ligated to the cDNA 3' end. TCRdb used MiXCR to reprocess the UMI-ligation and nested PCR reads, holding one entry per CDR3 protein. The sample lists 70,000 to 95,000 distinct CDR3 sequences; 7% were seen once.

The sequence derives from a human donor in good health. The sequenced material came from central memory CD4+ T cells from blood. The rearrangement joins TRBV11-2 to TRBJ1-4; TRBD1 matches at 9 bases. For the CDR3, the DNA is TGTGCCAGCAGCTTAGGGGACAGGGATAATGAAAAACTGTTTTTT. This codes for CASSLGDRDNEKLFF.